This TCR beta chain stems from a study of graft-versus-host responses after intestinal transplantation. At the level of the study: Grafts that recipients had were multivisceral, liver-intestinal, or isolated intestinal transplants. Every transplant recipient was induced with anti-thymocyte globulin, then maintained on tacrolimus and steroids for approximately three years.

Note on this clone: What it recognizes is unknown.

Study-wide results and caveats: The recipient marrow held GvH clones, and some of them showed up first in ileum or blood. Early after transplant, HvG clones declined as circulating GvH clones peaked.

Germline loops: CDR1 MGHRA, CDR2 YSYEKL. The length of the CDR3 is 13 residues. The ends were cut back, 3 bases at V and 7 bases at J, with 10 bases in the middle. Profiling relied on immunoSEQ multiplex PCR, and the TCRdb table lists in-frame clones only, not all of them. The table shows about 98,000 clones, with around 83% occurring only once. The chain has TRBV4-1 and TRBJ2-1; D is undetermined. Source: unstimulated CD8+ T cells sorted from spleen or lymph node cells, taken before intestinal transplant. The TCR was taken from a human donor who received an intestinal transplant. The CDR3 loop is CASSHRAGNEQFF. CDR3 coding DNA: TGCGCCAGCAGCCATCGGGCTGGGAATGAGCAGTTCTTC.